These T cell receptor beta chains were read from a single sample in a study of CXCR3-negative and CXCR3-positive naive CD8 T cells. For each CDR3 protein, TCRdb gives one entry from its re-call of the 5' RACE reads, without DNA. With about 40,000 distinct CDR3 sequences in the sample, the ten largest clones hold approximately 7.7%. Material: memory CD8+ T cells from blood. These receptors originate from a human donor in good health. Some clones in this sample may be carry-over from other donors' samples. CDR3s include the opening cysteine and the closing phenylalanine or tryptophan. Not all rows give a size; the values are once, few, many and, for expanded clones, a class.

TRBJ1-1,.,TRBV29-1,CSGTSDTEAFF
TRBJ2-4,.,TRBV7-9,CASSSTDAPTGNIQYF
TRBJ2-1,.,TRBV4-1,CASSQTGQRPYNEQFF
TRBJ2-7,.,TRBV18,CASTGQRADSYEQYF
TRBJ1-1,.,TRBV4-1,CASSHADQGWNTEAFF
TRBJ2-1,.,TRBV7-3,CASSGGTDNEQFF
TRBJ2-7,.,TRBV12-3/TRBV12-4,CASSLGSGGPYEQYF
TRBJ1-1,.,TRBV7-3,CATSPGVNTEAFF
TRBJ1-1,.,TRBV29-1,CSVATRGAEAFF
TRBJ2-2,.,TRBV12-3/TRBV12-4,CASGYRVISTGELFF
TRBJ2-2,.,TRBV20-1,CSAREAFGGELFF
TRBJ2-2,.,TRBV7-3,CASSPQGAGGELFF
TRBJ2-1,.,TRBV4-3,CASSQDLGGQLYNEQFF
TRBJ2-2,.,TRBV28,CASSPPGLAGGAGELFF
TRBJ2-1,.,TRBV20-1,CSATPGTSEVNEQFF
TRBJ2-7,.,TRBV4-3,CASSQVPGYEQYF
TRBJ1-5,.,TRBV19,CASTMTGQSNQPQHF
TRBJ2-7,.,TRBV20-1,CSARDPGLYEQYF
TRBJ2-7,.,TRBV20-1,CSARDSGTEYEQYF
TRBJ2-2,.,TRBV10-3,CATRGSGTNTGELFF
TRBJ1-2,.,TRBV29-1,CSVPRGAHGYTF
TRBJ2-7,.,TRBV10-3,CAISRDRGSYEQYF
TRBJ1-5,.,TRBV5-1,CASSLEGPEPQHF
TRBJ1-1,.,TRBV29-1,CSVTPRVRDTEAFF
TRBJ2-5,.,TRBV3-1,CASSQVSSGAPPKETQYF
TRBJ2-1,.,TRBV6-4,CASSDLVGAASQQFF
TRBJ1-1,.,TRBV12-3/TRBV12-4,CASSWGMNTEAFF
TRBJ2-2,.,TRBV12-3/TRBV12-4,CASSAPDGSPGELFF
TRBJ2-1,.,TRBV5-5,CASSLASGSYNEQFF
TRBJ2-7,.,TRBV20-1,CSAHRDRDPYEQYF
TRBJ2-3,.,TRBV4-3,CASSLRLAGEVTDTQYF
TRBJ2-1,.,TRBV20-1,CSANGATATGGIYNEQFF
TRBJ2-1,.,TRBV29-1,CSVPTADYNEQFF
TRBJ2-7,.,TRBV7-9,CASSWTGGEGSYEQYF
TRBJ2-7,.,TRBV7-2,CASRPGQATYEQYF
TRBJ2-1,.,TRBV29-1,CSVAPSTYNEQFF
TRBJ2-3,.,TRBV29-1,CSVDQGQNIPSTDTQYF
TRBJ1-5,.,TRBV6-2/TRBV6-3,CASSYPVGDRGQHF
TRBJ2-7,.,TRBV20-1,CSAIRDSYEQYF
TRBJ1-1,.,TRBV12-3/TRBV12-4,CASSLGAFSGTEAFF
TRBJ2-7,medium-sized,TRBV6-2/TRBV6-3,CASSYEPSAYEQYF
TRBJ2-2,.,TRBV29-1,CSVPRNTGELFF
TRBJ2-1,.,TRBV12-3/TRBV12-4,CASSFAGSSYNEQFF
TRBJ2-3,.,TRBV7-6,CASSLLAGGVDTQYF
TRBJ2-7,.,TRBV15,CATSRDVGGTVRDEQYF